These 29 T cell receptor beta chains share one sample of origin, sequenced in a study of T cell repertoires in cytomegalovirus infection. From the reads, TCRdb called clonotypes with MiXCR, one entry per CDR3 protein. The table includes about 190,000 distinct CDR3 sequences, roughly 9% detected once. The specimen sequenced was PBMCs. The receptors come from a human donor in good health (CMV status not recorded). Some clones in this sample may be carry-over from other donors' samples.

The rearrangement links TRBV3-1 to TRBJ2-1; 7 bases fit TRBD2. Germline assignment: CDR1 LGHDT and CDR2 YNNKEL (reference sequence). This CDR3 contains 15 residues. V was clipped by 1 base and J by 7 bases; unmatched bases: 7. The CDR3 nucleotides read TGTGCCAGCAGCCAAGTGGGCCTAGCGGTTAATGAGCAGTTCTTC. Translating gives CASSQVGLAVNEQFF.

This clonotype was observed a few times. This sequence joins TRBV5-5 and TRBJ2-1; 10 bases match TRBD1. This CDR3 comprises 16 residues. With V trimmed by 0 bases and J by 4 bases, 4 bases remained unmatched. Germline-derived CDR1 and CDR2 are SGHKS and YYEKEE (reference sequence). The CDR3 DNA reads TGTGCCAGCAGCTTGGAAGACAGGGGGCATTACAATGAGCAGTTCTTC. This codes for CASSLEDRGHYNEQFF.

The V call is TRBV10-3, the J call TRBJ2-3, with TRBD1 matching over 7 bases. CDR1 is ENHRY and CDR2 is SYGVKD in the germline V gene. This CDR3 region has 14 residues. Unmatched junction bases numbered 6, after V lost 4 bases and J lost 5 bases. In nucleotides, the CDR3 is TGTGCCATCAGTGCCACAGGGGAAGGAGATACGCAGTATTTT. It specifies CAISATGEGDTQYF.

CDR3 coding DNA: TGTGCCAGCAGCTTAGTGCAGGGGGCGTCTGAAGCTTTCTTT. Translated, it gives CASSLVQGASEAFF. The chain joins TRBV7-9 to TRBJ1-1; 8 bases are shared with TRBD1. CDR3 size: 14 residues. V was clipped by 1 base and J by 6 bases; unmatched bases: 4. Germline CDR1 is SEHNR and CDR2 is FQNEAQ (reference sequence).

The V gene is TRBV7-9, the J gene TRBJ2-1; 16 bases match TRBD2. This CDR3 is built from 16 residues. V gave up 4 bases and J gave up 7 bases; unmatched junction bases: 4. Germline V gene data show CDR1 as SEHNR and CDR2 as FQNEAQ (reference sequence). The CDR3 DNA sequence: TGTGCCAGCAGCTGGGGACTAGCGGGAGGGCAGAATGAGCAGTTCTTC. Translation: CASSWGLAGGQNEQFF.

CDR3 coding DNA: TGCGCCAGCAGCCAAGGGGGCACCATTAACTATGGCTACACCTTC. It specifies CASSQGGTINYGYTF. This chain connects TRBV4-3 to TRBJ1-2; maybe TRBD1 (5 bases). Per germline, CDR1 LGHNA and CDR2 YSLEER. CDR3 length: 15 residues. Trimming removed 1 base from V and 1 base from J, with 10 bases in between.

The rearrangement joins TRBV27 to TRBJ2-2; D ambiguous. Deletions cut 4 bases from V and 6 bases from J, with 3 bases between. CDR1 and CDR2 (germline): MNHEY, SMNVEV (reference sequence). CDR3 length: 11 amino acids. The chain's CDR3 is CASSSSGELFF. CDR3 nucleotide sequence: TGTGCCAGCAGTTCCTCCGGGGAGCTGTTTTTT.

This rearrangement joins TRBV6-2 or TRBV6-3 to TRBJ1-5; weak D call: TRBD1 (6 bases). This CDR3 region has 12 residues. V was clipped by 4 bases and J by 14 bases, with 15 bases between them. Germline CDR1 MNHEY, CDR2 SVGEGT. Written as DNA, the CDR3 is TGTGCCAGCAGTTTGGACAGTCGGTGGGAGCATTTT. Residues: CASSLDSRWEHF.

This clonotype was detected ten times or more. The gene calls are TRBV7-6 and TRBJ2-7; TRBD2 aligns across 15 bases. The CDR3 length is 16 residues. Germline V lookup: CDR1 SGHVS, CDR2 FNYEAQ. The junction had 6 bases not matched to a gene; V was cut back by 5 bases and J by 4 bases. The CDR3 loop reads CASSPTGLAGGYEQYF. CDR3 nucleotides: TGTGCCAGCAGCCCGACTGGACTAGCGGGGGGGTACGAGCAGTACTTC. The entire variable domain, with the rest obtained from reference TRBV7-6 and TRBJ2-7, is as follows: GAGVSQSPRYKVTKRGQDVALRCDPISGHVSLYWYRQALGQGPEFLTYFNYEAQQDKSGLPNDRFSAERPEGSISTLTIQRTEQRDSAMYRCASSPTGLAGGYEQYFGPGTRLTVT.

This clonotype was recorded a few times. V gene TRBV3-1 combines with J gene TRBJ1-5; no clear D gene. V was trimmed by 1 base and J by 4 bases, leaving 8 bases between them. The CDR3 sequence is 14 residues long. Germline lookup yields CDR1 LGHDT and CDR2 YNNKEL (reference sequence). The CDR3 region has the DNA TGTGCCAGCAGCCAAGCTAACCAAAATCAGCCCCAGCATTTT. Its protein product is CASSQANQNQPQHF.

A few counts support this clonotype. The rearrangement joins TRBV7-3 to TRBJ2-7, with 8 bases that match TRBD2. Germline CDR1 SGHTA, CDR2 FQGTGA. The ends lost 2 bases at V and 2 bases at J; junction bases unmatched: 5. The CDR3 has 15 amino acids. CDR3 protein: CASSLREGPTYEQYF. The CDR3 DNA follows: TGTGCCAGCAGCTTACGGGAGGGCCCAACCTACGAGCAGTACTTC.

This clonotype has ten or more counts. The rearrangement links TRBV7-2 to TRBJ2-2; weak D call: TRBD2 (5 bases). Per the germline V gene, CDR1 is SGHTA and CDR2 is FQGNSA. The V and J ends lost 6 bases and 2 bases respectively, with 22 bases between them. The CDR3 has 18 residues. CDR3 nucleotides: TGTGCCAGCAGGCCCAAGGTTGGAGGCCGCGGTAACACCGGGGAGCTGTTTTTT. Protein: CASRPKVGGRGNTGELFF.

This clonotype was observed many times. The CDR3 sequence: CASSFRRRTSGNHEQYF. CDR3 bases: TGTGCCAGCAGCTTTAGACGGCGGACTAGCGGGAACCACGAGCAGTACTTC. This sequence joins TRBV7-8 and TRBJ2-7; TRBD2 agrees at 12 bases. This CDR3 spans 17 amino acids. J gave up 5 bases and V 3 bases, and 11 bases lay outside the gene matches. CDR1 and CDR2 (germline): SGHVS, FQNEAQ.

This clonotype came up a few times. J is TRBJ1-1 and V is TRBV23-1; possible D gene TRBD1, 5 bases. TRBV23-1 is an ORF, with its function uncertain. CDR3 length: 15 amino acids. With 2 bases removed from V and 0 bases from J, the gap between germline ends came to 10 bases. CDR3 bases: TGCGCCAGCAGTCAAAAACAGGACATGAACACTGAAGCTTTCTTT. As protein: CASSQKQDMNTEAFF.

The rearrangement joins TRBV9 to TRBJ2-5; D may be TRBD2 (5 bases). In germline, CDR1 is SGDLS, CDR2 YYNGEE. This CDR3 comprises 16 residues. V was trimmed by 2 bases and J by 1 base, leaving 15 bases between them. This CDR3 is CASSVRLEVTQETQYF. DNA of the CDR3: TGTGCCAGCAGCGTGAGATTGGAGGTTACCCAAGAGACCCAGTACTTC.

The chain employs TRBV28 and TRBJ2-1; D is uncertain. V was pared by 11 bases and J by 9 bases, with 11 bases between. The CDR3 loop spans 10 amino acids. Germline V CDR1 and CDR2: MDHEN, SYDVKM. The CDR3 bases are TGTGCCCACGGAGAGATTGAGCAGTTCTTC. Residues: CAHGEIEQFF.

The V and J genes are TRBV5-8 and TRBJ2-7; tentatively, D is TRBD1 (5 bases). CDR1 is SGHTS and CDR2 is YDEGEE in the germline V gene. This CDR3 is 17 amino acids long. The V end was cut by 2 bases, the J end by 0 bases, with 18 bases between. This CDR3 is CASSFGVWGPISYEQYF. In nucleotides, the CDR3 is TGTGCCAGCAGCTTCGGTGTGTGGGGCCCCATCTCCTACGAGCAGTACTTC.

This clonotype was recorded many times. The V and J genes are TRBV6-2 or TRBV6-3 and TRBJ1-5; D is ambiguous. V lost 7 bases and J lost 0, with 7 bases in between. The CDR3 length is 13 residues. The germline V gene has CDR1 MNHEY and CDR2 SVGEGT. CDR3 sequence reads: CASTDNSNQPQHF. The CDR3 coding sequence is TGTGCCAGCACCGACAATAGCAATCAGCCCCAGCATTTT.

This clonotype appeared many times. The V and J genes are TRBV7-8 and TRBJ1-2, with 11 bases matching TRBD1. The germline V gene has CDR1 SGHVS and CDR2 FQNEAQ. The CDR3 is 15 amino acids. V lost 1 base to trimming and J lost 8 bases; unmatched junction nucleotides: 6. CDR3 sequence reads: CASSLEGTGGYGYTF. CDR3 DNA: TGTGCCAGCAGCTTAGAAGGGACAGGGGGTTACGGCTACACCTTC.

The chain combines TRBV7-2 with TRBJ2-2; unclear D gene. The germline V gene has CDR1 SGHTA and CDR2 FQGNSA. The ends were cut back, 3 bases at V and 2 bases at J, with 7 bases in the middle. The CDR3 is made up of 14 amino acids. CDR3 nucleotide sequence: TGTGCCAGCAGCTTTTGGGATAACACCGGGGAGCTGTTTTTT. Amino acids: CASSFWDNTGELFF. The full variable domain, its missing parts supplied by reference TRBV7-2 and TRBJ2-2, is GAGVSQSPSNKVTEKGKDVELRCDPISGHTALYWYRQSLGQGLEFLIYFQGNSAPDKSGLPSDRFSAERTGGSVSTLTIQRTQQEDSAVYLCASSFWDNTGELFFGEGSRLTVL.

This clonotype was counted ten times or more. The rearrangement uses TRBV2 and TRBJ1-3; D call uncertain. The V and J ends lost 6 bases and 2 bases respectively, with 17 bases between them. The CDR3 sequence is 16 residues long. The germline gives CDR1 SNHLY, CDR2 FYNNEI. CDR3 nucleotide sequence: TGTGCCAGCAGAGACGACGGACGGGCCGCTGGAAACACCATATATTTT. This translates into CASRDDGRAAGNTIYF.

This clonotype was counted ten times or more. The rearrangement uses TRBV7-9 and TRBJ2-5; D not certain. Germline V lookup: CDR1 SEHNR, CDR2 FQNEAQ (reference sequence). V lost 5 bases, J lost 4 bases, and 14 bases lay in between. The CDR3 covers 14 residues. For the CDR3, the DNA is TGTGCCAGCAGCCTGTCGGCAATTGGAGAGACCCAGTACTTC. Its translation is CASSLSAIGETQYF. Drawing the rest from reference TRBV7-9 and TRBJ2-5, the complete variable domain is DTGVSQNPRHKITKRGQNVTFRCDPISEHNRLYWYRQTLGQGPEFLTYFQNEAQLEKSRLLSDRFSAERPKGSFSTLEIQRTEQGDSAMYLCASSLSAIGETQYFGPGTRLLVL.

This sequence joins TRBV2 and TRBJ1-2, with unresolved D. This CDR3 is 15 amino acids long. The V and J ends lost 1 base and 8 bases respectively, with 17 bases between them. CDR1 SNHLY and CDR2 FYNNEI come from the germline V gene. CDR3 protein: CASSEVRNRLEGYTF. The CDR3, as DNA: TGTGCCAGCAGTGAAGTTAGAAATCGATTAGAAGGCTACACCTTC.

This clonotype was seen a handful of times. The rearrangement links TRBV5-1 to TRBJ2-5; 8 bases map to TRBD2. V lost 4 bases and J lost 5; bases outside the gene matches: 7. The CDR3 has 14 amino acids. CDR1 is SGHRS, CDR2 YFSETQ, per germline. Here the CDR3 reads CASSLSGTGETQYF. Written as DNA, the CDR3 is TGCGCCAGCAGCCTTAGCGGGACTGGGGAGACCCAGTACTTC. The full variable domain, in which reference TRBV5-1 and TRBJ2-5 provide the parts outside the CDR3, is KAGVTQTPRYLIKTRGQQVTLSCSPISGHRSVSWYQQTPGQGLQFLFEYFSETQRNKGNFPGRFSGRQFSNSRSEMNVSTLELGDSALYLCASSLSGTGETQYFGPGTRLLVL.

This clonotype has ten or more counts. This sequence joins TRBV7-2 and TRBJ1-5; 8 nucleotides agree with TRBD1. Per the germline V gene, CDR1 is SGHTA and CDR2 is FQGNSA. With 2 bases clipped from V and 9 bases from J, the junction kept 9 bases outside the gene matches. CDR3 length: 15 amino acids. The CDR3 spells CASSLNAGGLGPQHF. The CDR3 DNA reads TGTGCCAGCAGCTTAAACGCAGGGGGCCTCGGGCCCCAGCATTTT.

This clonotype was observed at least ten times. This chain joins TRBV7-9 and TRBJ1-1, with D perhaps matching TRBD1 (6 bases). V was clipped by 5 bases and J by 10 bases, with 20 bases between them. The CDR3 length is 14 residues. Per germline, CDR1 SEHNR and CDR2 FQNEAQ (reference sequence). DNA for the CDR3: TGTGCCAGCAGCCCCCAGGGGTGGGACGAAAGAGCTTTCTTT. It specifies CASSPQGWDERAFF.

This clonotype was counted at least ten times. The CDR3 reads CASSLSLEYGYTF. The CDR3 DNA reads as TGTGCCAGCAGTTTATCTCTCGAATATGGCTACACCTTC. The rearrangement joins TRBV28 to TRBJ1-2; no firm D call. Germline assignment: CDR1 MDHEN and CDR2 SYDVKM. Trimming shortened V by 1 base and J by 5 bases, and 8 bases separated the two germline ends. The CDR3 is 13 residues long.

This clonotype was seen only a few times. The rearrangement links TRBV20-1 to TRBJ2-7, with 9 positions matching TRBD2. The CDR3 sequence is 13 residues long. The V segment lost 8 bases and the J segment 1 base; nucleotides outside the gene matches: 6. Germline CDR1 and CDR2: DFQATT and SNEGSKA (reference sequence). CDR3 sequence: CSQKRGASYEQYF. CDR3 coding DNA: TGCAGTCAAAAGCGGGGGGCTTCCTACGAGCAGTACTTC.

This clonotype was detected many times. The chain recombines TRBV7-2 with TRBJ2-1, with TRBD2 matching over 8 bases. The V gene's germline CDR1 is SGHTA and CDR2 FQGNSA. This CDR3 spans 15 amino acids. Trimming took 6 bases from V and 2 from J; bases not matched to a gene: 6. The DNA of the CDR3 is TGTGCCAGCAGGGTCCCGGGACTAGCCTACAATGAGCAGTTCTTC. Its translation is CASRVPGLAYNEQFF.